This T cell receptor (beta chain) was recovered during a study of monozygotic twins with inflammatory bowel disease (dated by TCRdb to the late 2010s). Concerning the study at large: The complete study included approximately 30 monozygotic twin pairs: 19 IBD-discordant Danish pairs and nine German pairs, of which four were IBD-concordant and five were IBD-discordant. Each individual had, on average, about 151 000 unique TCRalpha sequences and 181 000 unique TCRbeta sequences available for analysis. Disease-associated traits were sought mainly through comparisons between IBD patients and their genetically identical healthy co-twins within discordant pairs. On the study overall, not on this receptor specifically: The analysis was unable to tell different T cell subtypes apart. Compared with healthy twins, IBD patients shared fewer clonotypes with other individuals, and the difference was most pronounced in patients with signs of disease activity. Repertoire similarity did not differ between concordant and discordant twins, which could be due to limited statistical power. Background noise and inter-individual variability may have been introduced into the repertoires by the differing immunosuppressive treatments among patients. No single strong signal or clonotype linked to IBD turned up in the results, so the idea that one exists was not supported. TCRbeta repertoire diversity, by inverse Simpson index, was decreased in IBD patients compared with their healthy co-twins.

Points on this clonotype: No cognate antigen has been identified for it.

An approximately 2.5 ml peripheral blood sample was drawn into PAXgene tubes per donor and stored at -80°C. Total RNA was isolated from whole blood with the PAXgene blood miRNA kit on an automated QIAcube, without T cell sorting. Deep TCRalpha and TCRbeta repertoire profiling with unique molecular barcoding was performed on peripheral blood of monozygotic twin pairs concordant or discordant for inflammatory bowel disease. Smoking habits were recorded for all twin pairs, and each individual was classified as a current, former or never smoker. The CDR3 runs 15 residues from the cysteine to the phenylalanine. DNA is not recorded here. According to the germline V gene, CDR1 reads LGHNA and CDR2 reads YSLEER. Library creation used 5' RACE. The input for every TCR library was roughly 3,300 ng of total RNA. For each sample, cDNA synthesis with SMARTScribe reverse transcriptase was split into eight separate reactions. During cDNA synthesis, template switching was used to introduce unique molecular identifiers that contained a 6-nucleotide sample barcode. TCRalpha and TCRbeta cDNA was amplified by two nested PCRs of 16 and 9 cycles, with bead purification after each PCR. Before amplification, cDNA was treated with uracil DNA-glycosylase and purified using the QIAquick PCR purification kit. The second PCR added Illumina TruSeq-compatible adapters along with sample-specific barcodes. TapeStation and Qubit were used to check library quality and concentration, and approximately 5.4 ng of each library was pooled. The pooled libraries were sequenced with 2 x 100 bp reads and custom sequencing primers on an Illumina HiSeq2500 single-index Rapid Run. Per the authors' processing: PCR and sequencing errors were corrected by UMI-based consensus assembly using MiGEC version 1.2.6. MiXCR version 2.1.1 was used to carry out V(D)J alignment, clonotype assembly and CDR3 extraction. To normalise gene usage, clonotype sharing and MAIT/NKT TCR abundance, the analysis used the top 1000, 10 000 and 20 000 clonotypes per sample. After downsampling to 27 000 UMIs, diversity was calculated as the inverse Simpson index using the vegan R package. Paired Mann-Whitney U tests on discordant twin pairs were used, with Benjamini-Hochberg multiple-testing correction. One entry per CDR3 protein sequence results from the TCRdb reprocessing of the reads, with DNA left out. The V and J calls were determined by TCRdb, not by the authors. The sample table includes hundreds of thousands of distinct CDR3 sequences. Together, the top ten hold less than 6.5% of the sample.

The TCR originated in a human donor with ulcerative colitis or Crohn's disease, or a healthy co-twin of an affected twin (not recorded which). The chain joins TRBV4-3 to TRBJ2-6; absent DNA, TCRdb's TRBD1 call cannot be checked. Specimen: blood. The CDR3 reads as follows: CASTWDRSGANVLTF.